Here is one T cell receptor (beta chain) with its context. The entry originates in a study of blood T cell repertoires in COVID-19. Original handling: Nucleated cell counts were estimated from reference gene primer amplification. The assay was immunoSEQ multiplex PCR, and TCRdb's table has in-frame clones only and misses some. The V and J calls and clone size are taken from that table; D and trimming were inferred from the DNA. Found here are about 64,000 clones, almost 80% of them singletons; the top ten hold approximately 12%. Looked up from germline, CDR1 is SGHRS and CDR2 is YFSETQ. The CDR3 has 15 amino acids. Trimming took off 6 bases at V and 3 bases at J, with 17 bases between the two ends.

The material sequenced was peripheral blood. The chain employs TRBV5-1 and TRBJ2-3; tentative D call: TRBD2 (6 bases). This TCR was sampled from an elderly man with acute or convalescent COVID-19. The CDR3 region is CASTRDGGRTDTQYF. The CDR3 nucleotides are TGCGCCAGCACCCGGGACGGGGGAAGGACAGATACGCAGTATTTT. The full variable domain, in which reference TRBV5-1 and TRBJ2-3 provide the parts outside the CDR3, is KAGVTQTPRYLIKTRGQQVTLSCSPISGHRSVSWYQQTPGQGLQFLFEYFSETQRNKGNFPGRFSGRQFSNSRSEMNVSTLELGDSALYLCASTRDGGRTDTQYFGPGTRLTVL.